What follows are 9 T cell receptor beta chains derived from one specimen sequenced in a study of CD8+CD57+ T cells in acquired aplastic anemia. Profiling that covered TCR beta VDJ and CDR3 relied on genomic DNA as its template. In TCRdb, the reads were re-called with MiXCR into one record per CDR3 protein. The sample includes a few hundred thousand distinct CDR3 sequences, roughly 57% of them seen just once. Material: sorted CD4+, CD8+, or CD8+CD57+ T cells (not recorded which) from PBMCs. The receptors shown here come from a human donor in good health.

This chain connects TRBV5-1 to TRBJ2-7; 8 bases match TRBD1. The CDR3 sequence is 13 residues long. Germline values: CDR1 SGHRS, CDR2 YFSETQ. Unmatched junction bases numbered 7, after V lost 7 bases and J lost 4 bases. CDR3 protein: CASRPGGFYEQYF. As DNA, the CDR3 is TGCGCCAGCCGACCAGGGGGCTTTTACGAGCAGTACTTC.

This clonotype came up many times. This sequence joins TRBV4-1 and TRBJ1-1; tentative D call: TRBD1 (5 bases). Germline assignment: CDR1 MGHRA and CDR2 YSYEKL. Deletions cut 4 bases from V and 0 bases from J, with 9 bases between. This CDR3 is 14 amino acids long. CDR3 nucleotide sequence: TGCGCCAGCAGCCTTAGGGACGTGAACACTGAAGCTTTCTTT. This sequence encodes CASSLRDVNTEAFF.

This chain connects TRBV7-2 to TRBJ2-1, with 9 bases lining up with TRBD2. This CDR3 has 15 amino acids. The V gene's germline CDR1 is SGHTA and CDR2 FQGNSA. J was trimmed by 5 bases and V by 5 bases; bases with no gene match: 7. CDR3 protein: CASSGLAGRDNEQFF. The CDR3, as DNA: TGTGCCAGCAGCGGGCTAGCGGGGAGAGACAATGAGCAGTTCTTC.

V and J are TRBV20-1 and TRBJ2-3, with no clear D. This CDR3 has 15 amino acids. V was cut by 6 bases and J by 0 bases, with 16 bases left in between. Germline values: CDR1 DFQATT, CDR2 SNEGSKA (reference sequence). The CDR3 is CSAQDSQTSTDTQYF. In DNA form, the CDR3 reads TGCAGTGCGCAAGATAGCCAAACTAGCACAGATACGCAGTATTTT.

CDR3 DNA sequence: TGTGCCACAGTAGGGGGGGGGAACACTGAAGCTTTCTTT. Translating it yields CATVGGGNTEAFF. This sequence joins TRBV7-9 and TRBJ1-1; D is perhaps TRBD1 (6 bases). This CDR3 spans 13 amino acids. Germline loops: CDR1 SEHNR, CDR2 FQNEAQ (reference sequence). Trimming removed 10 bases at V and 1 base at J, with 13 bases between.

This clonotype has just one count. The V call is TRBV2, the J call TRBJ2-2, with a weak D call TRBD1 (6 bases). Trimming pared 7 bases from V and 4 bases from J, leaving 13 bases between. The CDR3 is made up of 14 amino acids. Germline V gene data show CDR1 as SNHLY and CDR2 as FYNNEI. CDR3 region: CASNDRRGTGELFF. The DNA of the CDR3 is TGTGCCAGCAACGACAGGAGAGGCACCGGGGAGCTGTTTTTT.

This chain links TRBV24-1 with TRBJ1-1; 10 bases align to TRBD1. The length of the CDR3 is 14 residues. Germline V gives CDR1 KGHDR, CDR2 SFDVKD. The ends lost 6 bases at V and 4 bases at J; junction bases unmatched: 4. CDR3 DNA sequence: TGTGCCACCAGTAAGGGACAGGGGATCACTGAAGCTTTCTTT. Amino acid sequence: CATSKGQGITEAFF.

CDR3 sequence: CASSDRGTQETQYF. CDR3 coding DNA: TGCGCCAGCAGTGATCGGGGGACCCAAGAGACCCAGTACTTC. The chain combines TRBV10-2 with TRBJ2-5; tentative D call: TRBD2 (6 bases). Germline loops: CDR1 WSHSY, CDR2 SAAADI. The CDR3 runs to 14 residues. V lost 3 bases and J lost 1, with 9 bases in between.

This clonotype has only one observation. The rearrangement links TRBV4-3 to TRBJ1-1; D remains unclear. The length of the CDR3 is 13 residues. Germline V gene sequence: CDR1 LGHNA, CDR2 YSLEER. Trimming cost V 0 bases and J 3 bases, with 5 bases left between them. CDR3 in DNA: TGCGCCAGCAGCCAAGATGTCGACACTGAAGCTTTCTTT. Its protein is CASSQDVDTEAFF.